This T cell receptor (beta chain) came from a study of shared clonotypes between healthy human individuals (dated by TCRdb to about 2020). In the study overall: A few men and two women, aged 18 to 49 years, made up the cohort. The study deeply sequenced blood TCR repertoires of about 5 healthy adults to estimate repertoire size and the extent of clonotype sharing between individuals. Per donor, leukapheresis produced somewhere between about 0.8 and 9.5 billion PBMCs. To increase sequencing depth and limit assay-specific biases, TCR repertoire library preparation and sequencing were carried out by different laboratories using diverse techniques. Study-level results and caveats: Because the study included a small number of donors, the genetic and exposure-history diversity represented was limited. Sampling was limited to blood, and TCR repertoires in tissue likely differ from TCR repertoires in blood. Pairwise subsampling indicated that sequencing depth was expected to affect the degree of clonotype sharing among donors.

Note on this clone: The antigen this receptor binds is unknown. Base quality data are lacking; no much larger clone is found one base away.

The donors were healthy, HIV-negative adults with no recently reported acute infections or vaccinations. All donors were Caucasian adults living in Nashville, Tennessee, USA. In the unsorted samples, 85 million to 100 million PBMCs were counted, and genomic DNA was extracted using the QIAamp DNA Blood Mini kit. After blood collection by leukapheresis, PBMCs were isolated using Ficoll-Histopaque density gradient centrifugation and then cryopreserved in the vapor phase of liquid nitrogen. Using the deep immunoSEQ assay, TCR CDR3 regions were amplified from genomic DNA by multiplex PCR. Extracted genomic DNA from each cell subset was spread evenly across all wells of several immunoSEQ 96-well plates, with each plate serving as a replicate. For unsorted PBMC, each replicate PCR was loaded with roughly 270 ng genomic DNA, equivalent to 25,000 to 35,000 T cell genomes. Ten immunoSEQ deep assay plates were used to sequence unsorted PBMC genomic DNA. Purified libraries were quantified with a Qubit 3.0 fluorometer, sized on a Bioanalyzer 2100, and re-quantified with the KAPA Library Quantification kit. Every immunoSEQ 96-well plate was sequenced on a separate single-read 150-cycle Illumina NextSeq 550 flow cell. The authors processed their data as follows. The immunoSEQ output contained only junctional sequences without quality scores, so filtering could not match that applied to full-length reads. Sequences were annotated with PyIR, a Python wrapper for IgBLAST v1.9, and V/J genes and CDR3 were assigned using IMGT germline references. Any read was removed if the V/J assignment was weak (E-value above 1e-6), the CDR3 was missing, or the read contained stop codons, out-of-frame junctions, or ambiguous translated residues. V3J clonotypes were defined as sequences sharing the same inferred V gene, J gene, and CDR3 amino acid sequence. To compute the percentage overlap between repertoires, the number of shared unique clonotypes was divided by the size of the smaller repertoire. Repertoire richness was assessed with RTK rarefaction, the Chao1 estimator, and Recon v2.1 estimates of unobserved clonotypes. What TCRdb holds here is the immuneACCESS table cut down to in-frame rearrangements. Part of the clones is not present; checked against another copy, under half of the missing clones reflect an unresolved V gene, and the others are unexplained. V and J calls and clone size are copied from that table; D and trimming were computed from the DNA. The sample records more than 400,000 clones, 81% of which are singletons. Of the sample, roughly an eighth is held by the ten largest clones.

Sequences were obtained from PBMCs. The source of this sequence is a woman between 40 and 50 years old in good health. Some clones in this sample may be carry-over from other donors' samples.

The CDR3 corresponds to CASAAGSNIQYF. The DNA sequence is TGTGCCAGCGCGGCGGGAAGCAACATTCAGTACTTC. This receptor chain uses TRBV2 and TRBJ2-4; TRBD2 could be the D gene, as 6 bases match. CDR1 and CDR2, per the germline V gene, are SNHLY and FYNNEI. The CDR3, cysteine through phenylalanine, is 12 amino acids long. Only the CDR3 DNA stays, 36 bases, in frame from base 1. Relative to germline, V is 8 bases shorter and J is 7 bases shorter, with 12 bases between their ends.